This TCR beta chain was sequenced in a study of shared clonotypes between healthy human individuals. Study outcomes and limitations: Larger richness was generally estimated for naive than memory subsets.

Naive-designated CD8 cells lacked CD45RO, were positively enriched for CCR7, and omitted terminally differentiated effector memory CD45RA+ cells. TCRdb keeps only in-frame clones here, not all; method: immunoSEQ multiplex PCR. The sample lists millions of clones; 85% to 95% were seen once. The germline CDR1 and CDR2 sequences are LNHNV and YYDKDF (reference sequence). This CDR3 contains 19 residues. J gave up 0 bases and V 1 base, and 10 bases lay outside the gene matches. As to this clone: What it binds is unknown.

The V and J genes are TRBV15 and TRBJ2-2; the match to TRBD2 covers 8 bases. The source is a man aged 18 to 29 in good health. Some clones in this sample may be carry-over from other donors' samples. The specimen sequenced was naive CD8+ T cells from PBMCs. CDR3 sequence reads: CATSRGREGGPSNTGELFF. In DNA, the CDR3 is TGTGCCACCAGCAGAGGACGGGAGGGAGGTCCCTCGAACACCGGGGAGCTGTTTTTT.